The rows below give T cell receptor beta chains drawn from one sample of a study of T cell clonotyping in hematopoietic cell transplantation. Repertoires were generated with immunoSEQ multiplex PCR, while TCRdb's copy carries only in-frame clones and drops some. Seen here are about 29,000 clones, over 65% observed once, and the top ten hold 6% to 8%. The sample in question was peripheral blood mononuclear cells, obtained before stem cell transplant. These TCRs come from a woman aged 30 to 39 with chronic myeloid leukemia. Some clones in this sample may be carry-over from other donors' samples. Both conserved end residues are part of each CDR3. The D gene is left open where the match is weak. The size field is filled for only some rows; it gives once, few, many or a size class.

few	.	TRBV29-1	TRBJ1-1	CSVDRDTQNTEAFF	TGCAGCGTTGACAGGGACACTCAGAACACTGAAGCTTTCTTT
few	TRBD1	TRBV28	TRBJ1-2	CASSSSGQGDYGYTF	TGTGCCAGCAGTTCGTCGGGACAGGGGGACTATGGCTACACCTTC
.	.	TRBV6-5	TRBJ1-5	CASRRVRGSNQPQHF	TGTGCCAGCCGGCGGGTGCGGGGAAGCAATCAGCCCCAGCATTTT
.	.	TRBV7-2	TRBJ2-5	CASSLRRGAGETQYF	TGTGCCAGCAGCTTACGACGGGGGGCAGGAGAGACCCAGTACTTC
.	.	TRBV7-2	TRBJ2-1	CASSLAGGLNNEQFF	TGTGCCAGCAGCTTAGCGGGGGGCCTTAACAATGAGCAGTTCTTC
.	.	TRBV25-1	TRBJ1-1	CASSELVETEAFF	TGTGCCAGCAGTGAATTGGTGGAGACTGAAGCTTTCTTT
.	.	TRBV2	TRBJ2-5	CASPGYSETQYF	TGTGCCAGCCCAGGCTATTCGGAGACCCAGTACTTC
once	TRBD2	TRBV5-4	TRBJ2-5	CASSSGTSGQETQYF	TGTGCCAGCAGCTCCGGGACTAGCGGCCAAGAGACCCAGTACTTC
once	.	TRBV29-1	TRBJ2-2	CSVGRHGELFF	TGCAGCGTTGGGAGGCACGGGGAGCTGTTTTTT
.	.	TRBV4-2	TRBJ2-2	CASSRVTGELFF	TGTGCCAGCAGCCGGGTCACCGGGGAGCTGTTTTTT
.	TRBD2	TRBV19	TRBJ2-3	CASSIPGLADTQYF	TGTGCCAGTAGTATCCCTGGACTAGCAGATACGCAGTATTTT
few	.	TRBV19	TRBJ2-5	CASSIDRGRRETQYF	TGTGCCAGTAGTATAGATCGGGGGAGGCGAGAGACCCAGTACTTC
.	.	TRBV5-1	TRBJ1-1	CASSSEVANTEAFF	TGCGCCAGCAGCTCAGAAGTAGCGAACACTGAAGCTTTCTTT
.	.	TRBV9	TRBJ1-4	CASSVSRGTTNEKLFF	TGTGCCAGCAGTGTTTCGCGAGGGACAACTAATGAAAAACTGTTTTTT
.	.	TRBV5-6	TRBJ1-1	CASSLALRGAEAFF	TGTGCCAGCAGCTTGGCGCTTCGAGGTGCTGAAGCTTTCTTT
.	TRBD2	TRBV29-1	TRBJ2-1	CSVSSGGSGNEQFF	TGCAGCGTTAGTAGCGGGGGTTCGGGAAATGAGCAGTTCTTC
.	TRBD1	TRBV5-1	TRBJ1-6	CASSLVTGTGGTPLHF	TGCGCCAGCAGCCTCGTAACCGGGACAGGAGGAACACCCCTCCACTTT
.	.	TRBV4-1	TRBJ1-5	CASSLMTEGNQPQHF	TGCGCCAGCAGCCTTATGACAGAGGGCAATCAGCCCCAGCATTTT
.	.	TRBV19	TRBJ2-6	CASGTGYISGANVLTF	TGTGCCAGTGGTACAGGGTATATCTCTGGGGCCAACGTCCTGACTTTC
once	.	TRBV29-1	TRBJ2-5	CSAVVRRQETQYF	TGCAGTGCCGTGGTCCGACGGCAAGAGACCCAGTACTTC
few	.	TRBV7-3	TRBJ1-6	CASSLGSGTYNSPLHF	TGTGCCAGCAGCTTAGGGTCCGGGACTTATAATTCACCCCTCCACTTT
.	.	TRBV9	TRBJ2-5	CASSVRGQETQYF	TGTGCCAGCAGCGTGCGGGGCCAAGAGACCCAGTACTTC
once	TRBD1	TRBV6-5	TRBJ1-1	CASRRTGRGTEAFF	TGTGCCAGCAGGAGGACAGGGCGCGGCACTGAAGCTTTCTTT
.	TRBD2	TRBV19	TRBJ2-7	CASSNPGGVSYEQYF	TGTGCCAGTAGTAATCCGGGAGGGGTTTCCTACGAGCAGTACTTC
.	.	TRBV19	TRBJ1-6	CASRPGTDSSPLHF	TGTGCCAGTAGGCCCGGGACCGATTCTTCACCCCTCCACTTT
once	TRBD2	TRBV27	TRBJ2-5	CASHRGGTETQYF	TGTGCCAGCCATAGGGGAGGGACAGAGACCCAGTACTTC
.	TRBD2	TRBV5-1	TRBJ2-7	CASKGRDSSYEQYF	TGCGCCAGCAAGGGGAGGGACTCATCCTACGAGCAGTACTTC
.	.	TRBV2	TRBJ1-6	CASSETKAPLHF	TGTGCCAGCAGTGAAACAAAGGCACCCCTCCACTTT
few	.	TRBV5-5	TRBJ2-1	CASRLEATLGDEQFF	TGTGCCAGCAGATTGGAGGCTACCCTGGGGGATGAGCAGTTCTTC
.	TRBD1	TRBV5-1	TRBJ2-7	CASSRLGQGYTYEQYF	TGCGCCAGCAGCCGGCTGGGACAGGGATATACCTACGAGCAGTACTTC